Each of the 6 T cell receptor beta chains below was sequenced from the same sample in a study of blood T cells in healthy people across ages. A sample-barcoded 5' primer and a J-beta primer mix were used in a second PCR of about 6 to 11 cycles. MiXCR, run by TCRdb on the 5' RACE reads, gives a single entry per CDR3 protein. The sample records about 510,000 distinct CDR3 sequences, about 27% being singletons. The same specimen was also included in a second study, on T cells of mothers and their children.

Sequenced: blood. The receptors stem from a boy aged 2 to 9 in good health.

The table lists this clonotype with a few counts. The J gene is TRBJ2-1, the V gene TRBV6-5, with a tentative D call TRBD1 (6 bases). Trimming removed 5 bases from V and 0 bases from J, with 11 bases in between. The CDR3 contains 15 residues. Germline CDR1 and CDR2: MNHEY and SVGAGI. The CDR3 reads CASSLQGISYNEQFF. The CDR3 region has the DNA TGTGCCAGCAGTCTTCAGGGGATCTCCTACAATGAGCAGTTCTTC.

This clonotype came up once. The rearrangement uses TRBV7-8 and TRBJ2-7, with TRBD2 matching over 11 bases. The CDR3 is 15 residues long. Germline loops: CDR1 SGHVS, CDR2 FQNEAQ. The V segment lost 3 bases and the J segment 4 bases; nucleotides outside the gene matches: 5. Here the CDR3 reads CASSFSGRANYEQYF. CDR3 sequence (DNA): TGTGCCAGCAGCTTTAGCGGGAGGGCCAATTACGAGCAGTACTTC.

The gene calls are TRBV14 and TRBJ2-7; tentative D call: TRBD1 (5 bases). Germline CDR1 SGHDN, CDR2 FVKESK. Deletions cut 4 bases from V and 0 bases from J, with 13 bases between. CDR3 length equals 15 residues. The CDR3 here is CASSLGQTPSYEQYF. DNA for the CDR3: TGTGCCAGCAGCCTCGGACAAACCCCCTCCTACGAGCAGTACTTC. Based on the CDR3 plus reference TRBV14 and TRBJ2-7, the full variable domain is EAGVTQFPSHSVIEKGQTVTLRCDPISGHDNLYWYRRVMGKEIKFLLHFVKESKQDESGMPNNRFLAERTGGTYSTLKVQPAELEDSGVYFCASSLGQTPSYEQYFGPGTRLTVT.

This clonotype has only a few counts. V and J are TRBV12-5 and TRBJ2-1; 7 bases agree with TRBD1. The trim removed 6 bases at V and 6 bases at J, leaving 5 bases unmatched. CDR1 and CDR2 (germline): LGHNT, FRNRAP. The CDR3 is 13 residues long. The CDR3 sequence is CASGTGTVNEQFF. Here the CDR3 DNA reads TGTGCTAGTGGGACCGGGACAGTCAATGAGCAGTTCTTC.

This clonotype has only a few counts. The rearrangement uses TRBV3-1 and TRBJ2-3; 8 bases fit TRBD1. Germline CDR1 is LGHDT and CDR2 is YNNKEL (reference sequence). V trimming: 1 base; J trimming: 0 bases; junction bases outside the gene matches: 6. The CDR3 has 17 amino acids. The CDR3 nucleotides read TGTGCCAGCAGCCAAGTCGGACAGGGTTGGAGCACAGATACGCAGTATTTT. Translation gives CASSQVGQGWSTDTQYF.

About this clonotype itself: The junction departs from the called germline gene at one end, perhaps through a read error. This chain joins TRBV7-9 and TRBJ2-7; D ambiguous. This CDR3 has 18 amino acids. CDR1 and CDR2 from the germline V gene are SEHNR and FQNEAQ (reference sequence). Written as DNA, the CDR3 is TGTGCCAGCAGCTTTATCCCCGTCGGGCCTAGACATCCCTACGAGCAGTGCTTC. Protein sequence: CASSFIPVGPRHPYEQCF. The complete variable domain, with remaining parts taken from reference TRBV7-9 and TRBJ2-7, reads DTGVSQNPRHKITKRGQNVTFRCDPISEHNRLYWYRQTLGQGPEFLTYFQNEAQLEKSRLLSDRFSAERPKGSFSTLEIQRTEQGDSAMYLCASSFIPVGPRHPYEQCFGPGTRLTVT.